This T cell receptor beta chain was captured in a study of Ad26.COV2.S vaccination and SARS-CoV-2 variants. Study-wide background: The vaccine Ad26.COV2.S was put into the muscle once, or twice with 56 days between.

Generated by immunoSEQ multiplex PCR, the TCRdb table keeps only in-frame clones and is missing some. The data show 300,000 to 350,000 clones, about nine tenths seen once. Treatment given: around 19 received Ad26.COV2.S at low or high dose, single or two shots; about 5 received placebo; per-sample allocation not given. Samples were taken on day 63 after the first vaccine or placebo injection. Ad26 vector vaccine expressed Wuhan-strain SARS-CoV-2 spike. Whole-study results and caveats: In vaccinated individuals, spike-specific CD8+ and CD4+ T cell responses reportedly displayed substantial breadth.

CDR3 length equals 19 residues. V lost 0 bases to trimming and J lost 6 bases, with 24 bases between them. The germline CDR1 and CDR2 sequences are LGHNA and YSLEER. On this clone itself: Its specificity is unknown.

The sequence was obtained from a person between 18 and 65 years old who received the Ad26.COV2.S COVID-19 vaccine or a placebo. The V and J genes are TRBV4-3 and TRBJ2-1; D could derive from TRBD1 or TRBD2 (5 bases each). The material sequenced was peripheral blood, taken in a trial of Ad26.COV2.S vaccine versus placebo. CDR3 sequence (DNA): TGCGCCAGCAGCCAAGATCTTTTTCCGGGGCGGATAACGAGCAATGAGCAGTTCTTC. It codes for CASSQDLFPGRITSNEQFF.